The present T cell receptor beta chain was sequenced within a study of T cell responses to AZD1222 COVID-19 vaccine. Study conclusions and caveats: Breadth and depth of Spike-specific TCRs rose after two AZD1222 doses. Sampling that yielded the repertoires occurred only after the peak T cell response. The CD4 TCRs associated with vaccination extended across spike and predominated at 160-218 and 743-854. White British ancestry dominated among donors, who included more females, and clonal diversity was possibly underestimated.

Remarks on this clone: Its antigen is still unknown.

The table came from immunoSEQ multiplex PCR; TCRdb's copy has only in-frame clones and leaves some out. Of 90,000 to 120,000 clones listed, around nine tenths were seen once; the top ten hold 22%. V lost 4 bases to trimming and J lost 0 bases; unmatched junction nucleotides: 12. Germline CDR1 and CDR2: SGHKS and YYEKEE (reference sequence). This CDR3 spans 18 amino acids. The source was peripheral blood, collected on day 0 of AZD1222 vaccination. V is TRBV5-5 and J is TRBJ1-3; 8 nucleotides agree with TRBD1. This clonotype originated in an adult in good health. DNA for the CDR3: TGTGCCAGCAGCCCAGGTGGGACAGGCGCTAGCTCTGGAAACACCATATATTTT. This encodes CASSPGGTGASSGNTIYF.